This T cell receptor (beta chain) was identified in a study of blood T cell repertoires in COVID-19. Study-wide background: From T cells, B-cell-depleted T cells, or PBMCs came the material, which was cDNA or gDNA.

The cohort comprised adults aged about 18 to 89 years residing in 24 US areas. This table comes from immunoSEQ multiplex PCR, and its TCRdb copy is limited to in-frame clones, with some not included. Of approximately 340,000 clones in the sample, about nine tenths were seen once. CDR1 and CDR2 (germline): SGDLS, YYNGEE. Trimming removed 3 bases from V and 4 bases from J, with 13 bases in between. CDR3 size: 14 residues. The receptor comes from a woman aged 40-49 years who had been exposed to COVID-19. The rearrangement uses TRBV9 and TRBJ1-2; D unresolved. Material for sequencing was PBMCs or T cells enriched from blood (not recorded which). CDR3 sequence (DNA): TGTGCCAGCAGCGGAGGTGCCTTCCTCTATGGCTACACCTTC. Translation gives CASSGGAFLYGYTF.